Below, 15 T cell receptor beta chains from the same sample are listed, as sequenced in a study of blood T cell repertoires in COVID-19. Some clones are missing from TCRdb's copy, which holds only in-frame ones; the method was immunoSEQ multiplex PCR. The sample records 110,000 to 150,000 clones, around 83% being singletons. The sequenced sample consisted of peripheral blood. The receptors originated from an elderly woman with acute or convalescent COVID-19.

V is TRBV5-1 and J is TRBJ2-4; 9 positions agree with TRBD1. V lost 4 bases and J lost 9; bases outside the gene matches: 8. Germline V gives CDR1 SGHRS, CDR2 YFSETQ. This CDR3 comprises 14 residues. The CDR3 loop reads CASSPWTGDTIQYF. DNA of the CDR3: TGCGCCAGCAGCCCCTGGACAGGGGATACCATTCAGTACTTC.

The chain carries TRBV11-2 and TRBJ2-1; 8 positions match TRBD1. V lost 7 bases and J lost 6; bases outside the gene matches: 8. The CDR3 loop spans 14 amino acids. CDR1 and CDR2 (germline): SGHAT, FQNNGV. CDR3 coding DNA: TGTGCCAGCACCGTAGACAGGGGACCCAATGAGCAGTTCTTC. Amino acids: CASTVDRGPNEQFF.

This clone was seen only once. The chain joins TRBV20-1 to TRBJ2-7, with a possible D match to TRBD1 (5 bases). Trimming pared 6 bases from V and 4 bases from J, leaving 10 bases between. Germline V lookup: CDR1 DFQATT, CDR2 SNEGSKA (reference sequence). This CDR3 is 11 amino acids long. CDR3 amino acids: CSALSGYEQYF. CDR3 DNA sequence: TGCAGTGCCCTCTCAGGGTACGAGCAGTACTTC.

CDR3 sequence: CASAPSDLKEANEQFF. The CDR3 DNA reads as TGTGCCAGTGCCCCTTCAGACTTAAAAGAGGCCAATGAGCAGTTCTTC. The rearrangement uses TRBV6-4 and TRBJ2-1, with unresolved D. The length of the CDR3 is 16 residues. Trimming removed 9 bases from V and 6 bases from J, with 24 bases in between. Germline CDR1 is MRHNA and CDR2 is SNTAGT.

This chain uses TRBV5-1 with TRBJ2-7, with no clear D. The germline gives CDR1 SGHRS, CDR2 YFSETQ. V lost 2 bases to trimming and J lost 4 bases, with 10 bases between them. The CDR3 is 13 residues long. CDR3 loop: CASSFLPPYEQYF. Here the CDR3 DNA reads TGCGCCAGCAGCTTTCTACCGCCGTACGAGCAGTACTTC.

The chain is built from TRBV10-1 and TRBJ2-5, with 7 positions matching TRBD1. The V segment lost 2 bases and the J segment 5 bases; nucleotides outside the gene matches: 8. Germline loops: CDR1 WNHNN, CDR2 SYGVQD (reference sequence). There are 15 residues in the CDR3. The CDR3 DNA reads as TGCGCCAGCAGTGAGGACTCCGACAGGGCGGAGACCCAGTACTTC. Translating gives CASSEDSDRAETQYF.

The chain employs TRBV12-5 and TRBJ2-5; D remains unclear. Germline V lookup: CDR1 LGHNT, CDR2 FRNRAP. The germline V and J ends were trimmed by 1 base and 4 bases, with 7 bases remaining between them. The CDR3 is 13 residues long. This CDR3 is CASGLAPVETQYF. CDR3 in DNA: TGTGCTAGTGGTTTGGCACCGGTAGAGACCCAGTACTTC.

V is TRBV27 and J is TRBJ1-1; TRBD1 agrees at 8 bases. The CDR3 contains 15 residues. The V segment lost 2 bases and the J segment 3 bases; nucleotides outside the gene matches: 5. Looked up from germline, CDR1 is MNHEY and CDR2 is SMNVEV (reference sequence). Here the CDR3 reads CASSLGQGGDTEAFF. In DNA, the CDR3 is TGTGCCAGCAGTTTAGGACAGGGAGGAGACACTGAAGCTTTCTTT.

The chain joins TRBV19 to TRBJ1-6; no firm D call. V lost 3 bases, J lost 6 bases, and 9 bases lay in between. Germline V gene lookup returns CDR1 LNHDA and CDR2 SQIVND (reference sequence). The CDR3 totals 14 residues. The DNA for the CDR3 is TGTGCCAGTAGTATGGAGAGTTCTAATTCACCCCTCCACTTT. It encodes CASSMESSNSPLHF.

The V gene is TRBV3-1 (or the pseudogene TRBV3-2), the J gene TRBJ1-6; D might be TRBD1 (5 bases). Germline V lookup: CDR1 LGHDT, CDR2 YNNKEL (reference sequence). Trimming took 6 bases from V and 10 from J, leaving 16 bases between them. This CDR3 has 14 amino acids. DNA for the CDR3: TGTGCCAGCAGTCGTTTGGGGGGGGAATCACCCCTCCACTTT. It codes for CASSRLGGESPLHF.

The rearrangement links TRBV30 to TRBJ2-7, with TRBD1 as a possible D gene (6 bases). Trimming removed 4 bases from V and 0 bases from J, with 10 bases in between. CDR1 and CDR2 from the germline V gene are GTSNPN and SVGIG (reference sequence). The CDR3 spans 13 residues. The CDR3 DNA reads as TGTGCCTGGACGACAGGATCCTCCTACGAGCAGTACTTC. Amino acid sequence: CAWTTGSSYEQYF. Full variable domain (missing parts from reference TRBV30 and TRBJ2-7): SQTIHQWPATLVQPVGSPLSLECTVEGTSNPNLYWYRQAAGRGLQLLFYSVGIGQISSEVPQNLSASRPQDRQFILSSKKLLLSDSGFYLCAWTTGSSYEQYFGPGTRLTVT.

For this clone: Other DNA sequences within the sample encode an identical CDR3. The V and J genes are TRBV15 and TRBJ2-7; TRBD2 is a possible D gene (6 bases). This CDR3 spans 12 amino acids. V was cut by 5 bases and J by 6 bases, with 11 bases left in between. Germline loops: CDR1 LNHNV, CDR2 YYDKDF (reference sequence). CDR3 residues: CATSPSGPEQYF. In DNA form, the CDR3 reads TGTGCCACCAGCCCCAGCGGGCCCGAGCAGTACTTC.

J is TRBJ2-5 and V is TRBV19, with 9 bases aligning to TRBD2. Germline V gene data show CDR1 as LNHDA and CDR2 as SQIVND (reference sequence). The CDR3 length is 20 residues. The V segment lost 3 bases and the J segment 4 bases; nucleotides outside the gene matches: 21. For the CDR3, the DNA is TGTGCCAGTAGTATGGGTCTCAGGGGCCATGTGGCGGGGGGGCGAGAGACCCAGTACTTC. This encodes CASSMGLRGHVAGGRETQYF.

This chain connects TRBV5-1 to TRBJ2-1; 10 nucleotides align to TRBD2. V lost 5 bases, J lost 3 bases, and 11 bases stayed unmatched. Per the germline V gene, CDR1 is SGHRS and CDR2 is YFSETQ. The CDR3 loop spans 17 amino acids. CDR3 in amino acids: CASSSRGVAGGYNEQFF. DNA for the CDR3: TGCGCCAGCAGTTCCCGAGGGGTAGCGGGGGGCTACAATGAGCAGTTCTTC.

The V gene is TRBV6-5, the J gene TRBJ1-1, with 9 bases that match TRBD1. Trimming took 5 bases from V and 9 from J; bases not matched to a gene: 7. Germline values: CDR1 MNHEY, CDR2 SVGAGI. This CDR3 is built from 13 residues. In DNA form, the CDR3 reads TGTGCCAGCAGTACAGGGGACAGGGCTAAAGCTTTCTTT. It specifies CASSTGDRAKAFF.